The source of this TCR beta chain is a study of shared clonotypes between healthy human individuals (dated by TCRdb to 2018 to 2021). Regarding the research as a whole: A couple of women and a few men aged 18 to 49 years were included in the cohort. Between about 0.85 and 10 billion PBMCs per donor were obtained by leukapheresis. To increase sequencing depth and limit assay-specific biases, TCR repertoire library preparation and sequencing were carried out by different laboratories using diverse techniques. For each donor, CD4 naive and CD4 memory were each given three plates, CD8 naive was given two plates, and CD8 memory was given one plate. The study deeply sequenced blood TCR repertoires of about 5 healthy adults to estimate repertoire size and the extent of clonotype sharing between individuals.

Using the deep immunoSEQ assay, TCR CDR3 regions were amplified from genomic DNA by multiplex PCR. For each cell subset, the extracted genomic DNA was distributed evenly across all wells of several immunoSEQ 96-well plates, and each plate served as one replicate. Each replicate PCR for sorted subsets received around 210 ng genomic DNA, equal to roughly 33,000 T cell genomes. Purified libraries were measured with a Qubit 3.0 fluorometer, size-checked on a Bioanalyzer 2100, and measured again with the KAPA Library Quantification kit. Every immunoSEQ 96-well plate was sequenced on a separate single-read 150-cycle Illumina NextSeq 550 flow cell. The original methods were these. Because the immunoSEQ output held only junctional sequences and lacked quality scores, the filtering could not match the filtering applied to full-length reads. Sequences were annotated with PyIR, a Python wrapper for IgBLAST v1.9, and V/J genes and CDR3 were assigned using IMGT germline references. Any read was removed if the V/J assignment was weak (E-value above 1e-6), the CDR3 was missing, or the read contained stop codons, out-of-frame junctions, or ambiguous translated residues. A V3J clonotype was defined by an identical inferred V gene, J gene, and CDR3 amino acid sequence. Percentage overlap between repertoires was computed as shared unique clonotypes divided by the size of the smaller repertoire. RTK rarefaction, the Chao1 estimator, and Recon v2.1 estimates of unobserved clonotypes were used to assess repertoire richness. For all TCRbeta clonotypes obtained by the gDNA method from four donors, generation probabilities were computed with OLGA. The source is immuneACCESS, and TCRdb retained only in-frame sequences with V and J called. Part of the clones is not carried over; for the studies checked, unresolved V genes explain less than half of this, and the remainder is unexplained. From that table come the V and J calls and clone size; the DNA was used to work out D and trimming. Here the sample has about 2.3 million clones; about 90% occur a single time. The ten largest clones take up approximately 0.39% of the sample.

From its cysteine to its phenylalanine, the CDR3 spans 16 amino acids. The DNA shown is the 48-base CDR3, in frame from base 1. From the germline V gene, CDR1 is SGDLS and CDR2 is YYNGEE. The germline V end is reduced by 2 bases and the J end by 4 bases; junction bases left unmatched: 10. The donors were healthy, HIV-negative adults with no recently reported acute infections or vaccinations. Every donor was a Caucasian adult living in Nashville, Tennessee, USA. CD4+ T cells were enriched by magnetic negative selection, after which naive cells were positively selected on CD45RA and the negative fraction was taken as the memory subset. Blood was obtained by leukapheresis, after which PBMCs were separated by Ficoll-Histopaque density gradient centrifugation and cryopreserved in liquid nitrogen vapor phase. Purity and quantity of every magnetically sorted T cell population were checked by analytical flow cytometry. Genomic DNA was isolated from every sorted fraction and measured by UV absorbance on a Nanodrop 2000c.

About this clone itself: Its antigen is unknown. Base quality data are lacking; no much larger clone is found one base away.

Results and caveats for the whole study, not just this receptor: Naive subsets generally had larger estimated clonotype richness than memory subsets did. Compared with non-shared clonotypes, the clonotypes found in all four sorted-subset donors had higher generation probabilities. Even with the large sequencing depth, rarefaction of the sorted-subset datasets indicated that sequencing was incomplete. Pairwise subsampling led to the expectation that sequencing depth would affect the degree of clonotype sharing among donors. The small number of donors limited the genetic and exposure-history diversity represented. Only blood was sampled, and tissue TCR repertoires likely differ from those in blood. Sharing across a handful of donors was observed for roughly 5% of naive CD4, about 4% of naive CD8, roughly 2.4% of memory CD4, and over 0.3% of memory CD8 clonotypes.

This clonotype originated in a man aged 18 to 30 in good health. Some clones in this sample may be carry-over from other donors' samples. The rearrangement combines TRBV9 with TRBJ1-1; a stretch of 8 junction bases matches TRBD1. The source material was naive CD4+ T cells from PBMCs. This specimen's cell subset or site label, interpreted: CD45RA+ positively selected. The CDR3 protein: CASSVYQQGGSTEAFF. The bases read TGTGCCAGCAGCGTCTACCAACAGGGGGGGAGCACTGAAGCTTTCTTT. Extended through the reference TRBV9 and TRBJ1-1 proteins, this CDR3 yields the full variable domain: DSGVTQTPKHLITATGQRVTLRCSPRSGDLSVYWYQQSLDQGLQFLIQYYNGEERAKGNILERFSAQQFPDLHSELNLSSLELGDSALYFCASSVYQQGGSTEAFFGQGTRLTVV.